This T cell receptor beta chain was profiled in a study of OX40 agonist ivuxolimab in advanced cancers. Assay: immunoSEQ multiplex PCR; the TCRdb copy retains only in-frame clones and omits some. The sample records over 50,000 clones, around 90% being singletons. This CDR3 spans 16 amino acids. Looked up from germline, CDR1 is SNHLY and CDR2 is FYNNEI. V trimming: 10 bases; J trimming: 4 bases; junction bases outside the gene matches: 9. The TCR sequence derives from an adult with an advanced solid tumor such as melanoma, head and neck, liver or kidney cancer. Specimen: CD4+ or CD8+ T cells sorted from blood, collected in a trial of the OX40 agonist ivuxolimab. V usage is TRBV2 and J usage is TRBJ2-2; 13 bases agree with TRBD2. CDR3 DNA: TGTGCCACCTTACTAGCGGGGGGGCCCGGCACCGGGGAGCTGTTTTTT. Its protein is CATLLAGGPGTGELFF.